This T cell receptor (beta chain) was identified during a study of tumor-infiltrating lymphocytes in primary liver carcinoma. Production of TCR beta cDNA used approximately 0.55 ug total RNA together with a constant-region primer. Slightly modified ARM-PCR with three nested multiplex PCR rounds yielded TCR beta libraries. Investigators reported that the first two PCR rounds, at 10 to 11 cycles each, used TRBV1-TRBV30 forward primers with a C-beta reverse primer. TCRdb processed the multiplex PCR reads anew with MiXCR; each CDR3 protein has one entry. The sample yields 75,000 to 90,000 distinct CDR3 sequences, around 70% seen once. Trimming removed 4 bases from V and 7 bases from J, with 16 bases in between. Per germline, CDR1 MGHRA and CDR2 YSYEKL. This CDR3 has 14 residues. Co-extraction yielded RNA and DNA from 20-30 mg of unsorted bulk tissue.

Material: liver tumor tissue from sampling region 1. As for subset: tumor region T1, superior pole. J is TRBJ1-2 and V is TRBV4-1; no clear D gene. The TCR sequence derives from a man in his forties or fifties with primary liver carcinoma and hepatitis B virus infection. The CDR3 nucleotides are TGCGCCAGCAGCCGAGAGGGCCCTGCGTTTGGCTACACCTTC. Its protein product is CASSREGPAFGYTF.